The source of this T cell receptor (beta chain) is a study of blood T cell repertoires in COVID-19. Study-wide background: COVID-19 samples from acute and convalescent phases originated in the United States, Italy and Spain.

Data came from immunoSEQ multiplex PCR; TCRdb stores just in-frame clones and leaves some out. The sample contains about 220,000 clones, 80% to 85% of which appear only once. Germline V CDR1 and CDR2: SGHTA, FQGNSA. The length of the CDR3 is 15 residues. The ends were cut back, 5 bases at V and 2 bases at J, with 15 bases in the middle. V gene TRBV7-2 combines with J gene TRBJ2-5; possible D gene TRBD2, 5 bases. The sequenced sample consisted of peripheral blood. The receptor was derived from an elderly woman with COVID-19, enrolled during active disease. The CDR3 reads CASSNLRVRQETQYF. CDR3 bases: TGTGCCAGCAGCAACCTGAGGGTTCGGCAAGAGACCCAGTACTTC.